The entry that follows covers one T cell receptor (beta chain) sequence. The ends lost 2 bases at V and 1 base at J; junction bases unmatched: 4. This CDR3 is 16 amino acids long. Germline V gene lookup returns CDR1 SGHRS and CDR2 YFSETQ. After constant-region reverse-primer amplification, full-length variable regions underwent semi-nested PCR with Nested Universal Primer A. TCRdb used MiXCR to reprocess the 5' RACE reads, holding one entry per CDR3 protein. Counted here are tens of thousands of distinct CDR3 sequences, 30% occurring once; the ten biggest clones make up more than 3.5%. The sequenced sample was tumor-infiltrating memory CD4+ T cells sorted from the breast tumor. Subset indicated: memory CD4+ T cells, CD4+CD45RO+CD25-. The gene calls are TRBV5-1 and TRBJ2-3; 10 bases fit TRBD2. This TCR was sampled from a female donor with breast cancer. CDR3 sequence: CASSFLAGVGTDTQYF. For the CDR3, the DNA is TGCGCCAGCAGCTTCCTAGCGGGAGTGGGCACAGATACGCAGTATTTT. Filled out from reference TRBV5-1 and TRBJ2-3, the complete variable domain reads KAGVTQTPRYLIKTRGQQVTLSCSPISGHRSVSWYQQTPGQGLQFLFEYFSETQRNKGNFPGRFSGRQFSNSRSEMNVSTLELGDSALYLCASSFLAGVGTDTQYFGPGTRLTVL.